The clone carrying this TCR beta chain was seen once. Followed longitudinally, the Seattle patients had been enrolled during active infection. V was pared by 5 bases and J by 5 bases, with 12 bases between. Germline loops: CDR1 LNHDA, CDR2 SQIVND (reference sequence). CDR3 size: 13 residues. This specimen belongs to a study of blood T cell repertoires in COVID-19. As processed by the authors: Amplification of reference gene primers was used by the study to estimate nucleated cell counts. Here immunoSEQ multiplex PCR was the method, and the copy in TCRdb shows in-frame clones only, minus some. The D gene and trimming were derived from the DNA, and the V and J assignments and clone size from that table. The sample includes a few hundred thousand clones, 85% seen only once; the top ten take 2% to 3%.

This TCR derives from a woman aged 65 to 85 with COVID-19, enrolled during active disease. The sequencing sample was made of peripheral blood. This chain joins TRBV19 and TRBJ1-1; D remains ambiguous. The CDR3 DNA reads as TGTGCCAGTAGTTTCGGGCCGGGAACTGAAGCTTTCTTT. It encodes CASSFGPGTEAFF.